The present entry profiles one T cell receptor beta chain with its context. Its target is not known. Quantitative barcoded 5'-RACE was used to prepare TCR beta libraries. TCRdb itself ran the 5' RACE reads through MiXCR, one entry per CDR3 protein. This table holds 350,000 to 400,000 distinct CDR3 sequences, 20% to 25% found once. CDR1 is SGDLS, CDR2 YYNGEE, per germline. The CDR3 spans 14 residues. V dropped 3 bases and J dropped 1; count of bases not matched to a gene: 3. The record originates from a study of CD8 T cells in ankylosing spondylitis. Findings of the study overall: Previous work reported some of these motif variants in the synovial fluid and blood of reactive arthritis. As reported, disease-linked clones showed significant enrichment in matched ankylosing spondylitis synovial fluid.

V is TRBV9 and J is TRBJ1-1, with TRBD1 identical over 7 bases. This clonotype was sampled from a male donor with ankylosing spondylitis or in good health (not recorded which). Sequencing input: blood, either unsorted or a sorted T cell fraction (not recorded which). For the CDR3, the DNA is TGTGCCAGCAGCGCCCACAGGGGGAACACTGAAGCTTTCTTT. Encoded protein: CASSAHRGNTEAFF.